Detailed here is one TCR beta chain. V lost 5 bases and J lost 10; bases outside the gene matches: 13. The CDR3 is made up of 16 amino acids. Germline V CDR1 and CDR2: LGHNT, FRNRAP. Per the authors' pipeline: Estimation of nucleated cell counts was performed using reference gene primer amplification. Some clones are missing from TCRdb's copy, which holds only in-frame ones; the method was immunoSEQ multiplex PCR. V and J calls and clone size follow that table, whereas D and trimming were derived from the DNA. Among approximately 130,000 clones listed, 85% were seen once. This entry comes from a study of blood T cell repertoires in COVID-19. Background on the study: Some COVID-19 samples were acute and others convalescent; all came from the United States, Italy and Spain. T cells, B-cell-depleted T cells, or PBMCs provided the cDNA or gDNA that served as material.

The V gene is TRBV12-5, the J gene TRBJ2-1; 11 bases agree with TRBD2. The clonotype was recovered from a human donor in a cohort sampled during active COVID-19. The sample was peripheral blood. This CDR3 reads CASGAQVGLAAWEQFF. DNA of the CDR3: TGTGCTAGTGGTGCCCAAGTGGGACTAGCGGCTTGGGAGCAGTTCTTC.